The source of this T cell receptor (beta chain) is a study of blood T cell repertoires in COVID-19. The method was immunoSEQ multiplex PCR; TCRdb's version includes in-frame clones alone and lacks a portion of them. The sample lists about 190,000 clones, around 90% seen once, with roughly 0.6% in the top ten. Sequences were obtained from peripheral blood. This sequence was found in a man aged 50 to 60 with acute or convalescent COVID-19.

CDR3 in DNA: TGTGCCAGCAGCGTCACTAGCGCGAACACCGGGGAGCTGTTTTTT. Residues: CASSVTSANTGELFF. V gene TRBV7-3 combines with J gene TRBJ2-2; 7 nucleotides line up with TRBD2. Trimming removed 5 bases from V and 0 bases from J; junction bases left unmatched: 3. This CDR3 has 15 residues. The V gene's germline CDR1 is SGHTA and CDR2 FQGTGA.